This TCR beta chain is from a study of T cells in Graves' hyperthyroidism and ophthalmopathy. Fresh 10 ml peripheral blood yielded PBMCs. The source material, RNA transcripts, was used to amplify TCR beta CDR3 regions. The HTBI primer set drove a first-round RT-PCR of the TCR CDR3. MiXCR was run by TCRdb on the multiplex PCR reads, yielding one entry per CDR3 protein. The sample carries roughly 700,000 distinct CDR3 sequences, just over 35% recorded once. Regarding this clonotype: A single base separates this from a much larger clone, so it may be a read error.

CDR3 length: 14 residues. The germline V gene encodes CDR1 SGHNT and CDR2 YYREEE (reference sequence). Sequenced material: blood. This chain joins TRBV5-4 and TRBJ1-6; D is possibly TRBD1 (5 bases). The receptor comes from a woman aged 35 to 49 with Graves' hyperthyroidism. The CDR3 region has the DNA TGCGCCAGCAGCCACCTACGGGGGGAATCACCCCTCCACTTT. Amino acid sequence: CASSHLRGESPLHF.